Included here is one T cell receptor (beta chain) sequence, with context. Its antigen remains unidentified. It has no much larger one-base neighbor in the sample; base qualities were not kept. This entry is derived from a study of blood T cell repertoires in COVID-19 (dated by TCRdb to about 2020). Background on the whole study: The collaborator samples originated in the United States, Italy and Spain and spanned the acute and convalescent phases of COVID-19. The prospective study material was composed of cDNA or gDNA derived from T cells, B-cell-depleted T cells, or PBMCs. Deeply sampled blood TCRbeta repertoires from subjects exposed to, actively infected with, or recovered from COVID-19 were included in the dataset. The repertoires were released in a freely available public database meant as a resource for research on the immune response to SARS-CoV-2. Samples were obtained from the ongoing ImmuneRACE study (first 160 participants) and from over 1,000 subjects provided by 6 global collaborators. Nearly every sample came with metadata listing a de-identified subject ID, COVID-19 status, age in years and sex. Where available, HLA class I and class II types were obtained from metadata supplied by the sample provider rather than from assay-based typing. Findings and caveats that apply to the study as a whole: The quantity of clinical and demographic metadata differed by source and by participant and was supplied without curation.

The CDR3 goes from the cysteine to the phenylalanine over 14 residues. Only the CDR3 DNA is retained, 42 bases long and in frame from the first base. From V the trimming removes 3 bases and from J it removes 5 bases, while the gene matches leave 7 bases of the junction unaccounted for. CDR1 LNHNV and CDR2 YYDKDF are derived from the germline V gene (reference sequence). The immunoSEQ Assay, a bias-controlled multiplex PCR, was used to amplify TCRbeta CDR3 regions from genomic DNA. The study's processing was this. Within the assay, amplification of reference gene primers was used to estimate how many nucleated cells each sample contained. Sequence reads were collapsed and filtered to measure the absolute abundance of every unique TCRbeta CDR3 rearrangement. For each sample, productive Simpson clonality was calculated as the square root of Simpson's diversity index over productive rearrangements. The table comes from immuneACCESS by way of TCRdb, which keeps in-frame sequences with V and J called. Part of the clones is missing from these tables; in studies checked, under half for an unresolved V gene and the rest for unknown reasons. The V and J calls and clone size come from that table; D and trimming were worked out from the DNA. Present in this sample are some 320,000 clones, 85% of which were seen just once. The ten largest clones capture about 7% of the sample.

Whole blood was collected in K2EDTA tubes by collaborating institutions according to the institutions' own protocols. For TCRbeta analysis, collaborators shipped samples in one of three forms: frozen whole blood, isolated PBMCs, or DNA extracted from either of those sample types. The TCR comes from a human donor in a cohort sampled during active COVID-19. Sequences were obtained from peripheral blood. The rearranged segments are TRBV15 and TRBJ2-7; a stretch of 7 junction bases matches TRBD1. The nucleotide sequence reads TGTGCCACCAGCAGCCGGGACAGTAAAGACGAGCAGTACTTC. It codes for CATSSRDSKDEQYF.